Described below is a single T cell receptor beta chain sequence and its context. This entry belongs to a study of T cell responses to AZD1222 COVID-19 vaccine. CDR1 SGHNT and CDR2 YENEEA come from the germline V gene. The CDR3 length is 14 residues. J lost 9 bases, V lost 3 bases, and 5 bases had no gene match. TCRdb's copy holds only in-frame clones and misses some; the assay was immunoSEQ multiplex PCR. The sample holds roughly 99,000 clones, 89% seen once. V usage is TRBV11-3 and J usage is TRBJ1-6, with 7 bases aligning to TRBD1. This clonotype was obtained from an adult in good health. The material was peripheral blood, obtained on day 0 of AZD1222 vaccination. The CDR3 bases are TGTGCCAGCAGCTTCGACAGGGAAAGTTCACCCCTCCACTTT. Translating it yields CASSFDRESSPLHF.